A selection of T cell receptor beta chains follows, all from one sample in a study of T cells in Graves' hyperthyroidism and ophthalmopathy. Each CDR3 protein gets one entry after TCRdb re-called the multiplex PCR reads with MiXCR. The sample shows around 540,000 distinct CDR3 sequences, 46% of them seen only once. Sequences were obtained from peripheral blood or thyroid tissue (not recorded which). These receptors all stem from a woman aged 18-35 years with Graves' hyperthyroidism. CDR3s include the opening cysteine and the closing phenylalanine or tryptophan. The D gene is left open where the match is weak. Some rows have no size entry. The others give once, few or many, or a class for an expanded clone.

TRBJ1-5	TRBV10-3	once	NA	CAIRGDNQPQHF	TGTGCCATCAGAGGGGACAATCAGCCCCAGCATTTT
TRBJ1-4	TRBV7-8	many	TRBD1	CASSHRGPNEKLFF	TGTGCCAGCAGCCACAGGGGCCCAAATGAAAAACTGTTTTTT
TRBJ2-5	TRBV2	NA	NA	CASSQGRGGQETQYF	TGTGCCAGCAGTCAGGGACGGGGCGGCCAAGAGACCCAGTACTTC
TRBJ2-7	TRBV2	NA	TRBD2	CASTVTSAKSEQYF	TGTGCCAGCACCGTGACTAGCGCGAAGTCCGAGCAGTACTTC
TRBJ1-2	TRBV10-3	few	NA	CASSKGGFAENYGYTF	TGTGCCAGCAGTAAAGGGGGTTTCGCTGAAAACTATGGCTACACCTTC
TRBJ1-3	TRBV25-1	NA	NA	CASSEGRAGNTIYF	TGTGCCAGCAGTGAAGGGAGAGCTGGAAACACCATATATTTT
TRBJ2-7	TRBV9	NA	TRBD1	CASSGGQGGLYEQYF	TGTGCCAGCAGCGGGGGACAGGGGGGCCTCTACGAGCAGTACTTC
TRBJ2-6	TRBV10-3	many	NA	CAIPRGDRVAGANVLTF	TGTGCCATCCCCCGGGGGGACAGAGTCGCTGGGGCCAACGTCCTGACTTTC
TRBJ2-7	TRBV7-8	NA	TRBD2	CASMVAGEQYF	TGTGCCAGCATGGTAGCGGGAGAGCAGTACTTC
TRBJ2-5	TRBV29-1	NA	NA	CSGIGVTQYF	TGCAGCGGGATAGGGGTGACCCAGTACTTC
TRBJ1-1	TRBV29-1	NA	NA	CSVALLGNTEAFF	TGCAGCGTTGCTTTGTTGGGGAACACTGAAGCTTTCTTT
TRBJ2-7	TRBV7-9	NA	TRBD2	CASSKPLNSGDTYEQYF	TGTGCCAGCAGCAAACCCCTGAATAGCGGGGACACCTACGAGCAGTACTTC
TRBJ2-7	TRBV7-2	few	NA	CASSQAANGAYEQYF	TGTGCCAGCAGCCAAGCGGCCAACGGGGCCTACGAGCAGTACTTC
TRBJ1-1	TRBV7-9	few	NA	CASSLPGRAGTEAFF	TGTGCCAGCAGCTTACCCGGACGAGCTGGGACTGAAGCTTTCTTT
TRBJ2-1	TRBV2	once	TRBD2	CASTGLAGLDNEQFF	TGTGCCAGCACAGGACTAGCGGGACTAGACAATGAGCAGTTCTTC
TRBJ2-7	TRBV5-1	many	TRBD1	CASSFTGQKYEQYF	TGCGCCAGCAGCTTCACGGGACAGAAGTACGAGCAGTACTTC
TRBJ2-7	TRBV2	NA	TRBD2	CASRDPSGDYEQYF	TGTGCCAGCAGGGACCCTAGCGGGGACTACGAGCAGTACTTC
TRBJ2-7	TRBV12-3/TRBV12-4	NA	NA	CASSLAPRSYEQYF	TGTGCCAGCAGTTTAGCCCCTAGATCCTACGAGCAGTACTTC
TRBJ2-7	TRBV29-1	NA	NA	CSVGEEGSEQYF	TGCAGCGTTGGGGAGGAGGGAAGCGAGCAGTACTTC
TRBJ2-7	TRBV7-9	many	NA	CAIRGVGGFYEQYF	TGTGCCATCCGCGGAGTGGGGGGATTCTACGAGCAGTACTTC
TRBJ1-5	TRBV7-3	few	TRBD1	CASSQGTGNYQPQHF	TGTGCCAGCAGCCAAGGGACAGGGAACTATCAGCCCCAGCATTTT
TRBJ2-7	TRBV7-6	many	NA	CASSGGPYEQYF	TGTGCCAGCAGCGGGGGCCCGTACGAGCAGTACTTC
TRBJ1-5	TRBV24-1	NA	TRBD1	CATSDLTGDQETQHF	TGTGCCACCAGTGACCTAACAGGGGATCAAGAGACCCAGCATTTT
TRBJ1-4	TRBV12-3/TRBV12-4	NA	NA	CASSRDRGEKLFF	TGTGCCAGCAGTCGGGACCGAGGAGAAAAACTGTTTTTT
TRBJ1-2	TRBV7-2	NA	NA	CASTPDRPNYGYTF	TGTGCCAGCACTCCGGACAGACCTAACTATGGCTACACCTTC
TRBJ1-2	TRBV19	NA	NA	CASTPAGYGYTF	TGTGCCAGTACCCCGGCCGGCTATGGCTACACCTTC
TRBJ1-2	TRBV25-1	NA	NA	CASSFSRRRNYGYTF	TGTGCCAGCAGCTTCTCAAGGCGCAGGAACTATGGCTACACCTTC
TRBJ1-2	TRBV2	NA	TRBD1	CASGRTGGDHYGYTF	TGTGCCAGCGGAAGGACAGGGGGGGACCACTATGGCTACACCTTC
TRBJ2-7	TRBV20-1	NA	NA	CSASLPGYEQYF	TGCAGTGCTAGCCTGCCGGGGTACGAGCAGTACTTC
TRBJ2-5	TRBV24-1	many	NA	CATSDRGETQYF	TGTGCCACCAGTGATAGGGGAGAGACCCAGTACTTC
TRBJ2-6	TRBV24-1	NA	TRBD2	CATSDGGATSGANVLTF	TGTGCCACCAGTGACGGGGGGGCCACCTCTGGGGCCAACGTCCTGACTTTC
TRBJ2-7	TRBV12-3/TRBV12-4	NA	NA	CASSPASPQYEQYF	TGTGCCAGCAGCCCCGCTAGCCCACAGTACGAGCAGTACTTC
TRBJ2-7	TRBV15	NA	TRBD2	CATSTGRMFYEQYF	TGTGCCACCAGCACCGGGAGGATGTTCTACGAGCAGTACTTC
TRBJ2-7	TRBV2	few	NA	CASSPRTGFYEQYF	TGTGCCAGCTCACCTAGGACGGGTTTCTACGAGCAGTACTTC
TRBJ2-7	TRBV19	few	TRBD2	CASSDDSGRAGYEQYF	TGTGCCAGTAGCGACGATAGCGGGAGGGCCGGATACGAGCAGTACTTC
TRBJ1-5	TRBV2	many	NA	CASSEQGNQPQHF	TGTGCCAGCAGTGAACAGGGGAATCAGCCCCAGCATTTT
TRBJ1-4	TRBV20-1	few	TRBD1	CSASGGLGEKLFF	TGCAGTGCTTCAGGGGGTTTGGGTGAAAAACTGTTTTTT
TRBJ1-5	TRBV15	few	TRBD1	CATSSPGTGALFSNQPQHF	TGTGCCACCAGCAGTCCCGGGACAGGGGCCCTGTTTAGCAATCAGCCCCAGCATTTT
TRBJ2-7	TRBV7-6	NA	NA	CASSPVIETTYEQYF	TGTGCCAGCAGCCCCGTCATCGAGACCACCTACGAGCAGTACTTC
TRBJ2-7	TRBV25-1	NA	NA	CASRRSYEQYF	TGTGCTAGCCGTAGATCCTACGAGCAGTACTTC
TRBJ1-1	TRBV6-5	NA	NA	CASSYPTTRNTEAFF	TGTGCCAGCAGTTACCCTACGACAAGGAACACTGAAGCTTTCTTT
TRBJ1-5	TRBV19	many	NA	CASSMGGNQPQHF	TGTGCCAGTAGTATGGGAGGGAATCAGCCCCAGCATTTT
TRBJ1-1	TRBV24-1	NA	NA	CATSVAFPGGTEAFF	TGTGCCACCAGTGTAGCTTTTCCGGGGGGCACTGAAGCTTTCTTT
TRBJ1-5	TRBV10-3	NA	TRBD1	CAISEVDRARSNQPQHF	TGTGCCATCAGTGAGGTGGACAGGGCGCGGAGCAATCAGCCCCAGCATTTT
TRBJ2-7	TRBV7-6	NA	TRBD2	CASRQGPLAPRSSYEQYF	TGTGCCAGCAGACAAGGACCACTAGCGCCTAGGAGCTCCTACGAGCAGTACTTC
TRBJ1-4	TRBV7-3	once	NA	CASSMAGPNEKLFF	TGTGCCAGCAGCATGGCAGGGCCTAATGAAAAACTGTTTTTT
TRBJ1-5	TRBV29-1	many	TRBD1	CSVGTRDSGQPQHF	TGCAGCGTGGGGACAAGGGACAGCGGTCAGCCCCAGCATTTT
TRBJ1-2	TRBV6-5	few	NA	CASSLTTYGYTF	TGTGCCAGCAGTCTGACCACCTATGGCTACACCTTC
TRBJ2-5	TRBV2	NA	NA	CASSLGRGSETQYF	TGTGCCAGCAGTTTGGGCAGGGGTAGTGAGACCCAGTACTTC
TRBJ1-6	TRBV7-8	many	TRBD1	CASSPNPRTGYSPLHF	TGTGCCAGCAGCCCAAACCCCCGGACAGGGTACTCACCCCTCCACTTT
TRBJ2-2	TRBV19	NA	NA	CASSPSTTPNTGELFF	TGTGCCAGCTCACCCTCTACTACCCCGAACACCGGGGAGCTGTTTTTT
TRBJ2-2	TRBV7-2	NA	NA	CASSLEGTSGTGELFF	TGTGCCAGCAGCTTAGAAGGGACATCGGGCACCGGGGAGCTGTTTTTT
TRBJ2-2	TRBV7-9	NA	TRBD2	CASSHGGF	TGTGCCAGCAGCCACGGGGGGTTT